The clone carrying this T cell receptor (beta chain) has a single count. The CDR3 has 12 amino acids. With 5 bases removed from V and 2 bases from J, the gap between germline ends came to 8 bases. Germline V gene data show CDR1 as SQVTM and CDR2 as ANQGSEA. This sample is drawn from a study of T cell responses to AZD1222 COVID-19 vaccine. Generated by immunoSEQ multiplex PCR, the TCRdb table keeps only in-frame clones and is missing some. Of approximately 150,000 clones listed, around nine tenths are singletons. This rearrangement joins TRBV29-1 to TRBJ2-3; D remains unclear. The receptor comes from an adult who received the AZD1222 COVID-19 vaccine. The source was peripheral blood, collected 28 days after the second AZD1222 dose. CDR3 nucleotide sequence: TGCAGCGTTCTGGAAGCCACAGATACGCAGTATTTT. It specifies CSVLEATDTQYF.